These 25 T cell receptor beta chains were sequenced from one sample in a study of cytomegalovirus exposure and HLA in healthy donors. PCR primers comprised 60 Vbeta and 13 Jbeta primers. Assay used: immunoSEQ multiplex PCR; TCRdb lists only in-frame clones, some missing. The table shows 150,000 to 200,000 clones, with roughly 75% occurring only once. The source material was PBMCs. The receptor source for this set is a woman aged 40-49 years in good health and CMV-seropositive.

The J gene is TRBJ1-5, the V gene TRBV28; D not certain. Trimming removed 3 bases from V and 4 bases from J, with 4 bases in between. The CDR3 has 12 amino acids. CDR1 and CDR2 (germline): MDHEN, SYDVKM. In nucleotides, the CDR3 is TGTGCCAGCAGTTTCGGGAATCAGCCCCAGCATTTT. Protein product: CASSFGNQPQHF.

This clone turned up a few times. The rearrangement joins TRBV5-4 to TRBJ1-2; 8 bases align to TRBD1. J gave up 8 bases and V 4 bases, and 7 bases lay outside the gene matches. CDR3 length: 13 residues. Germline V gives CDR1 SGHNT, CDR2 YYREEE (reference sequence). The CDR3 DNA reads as TGTGCCAGCAGCCCCGGGACAGGTTTCGGCTACACCTTC. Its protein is CASSPGTGFGYTF.

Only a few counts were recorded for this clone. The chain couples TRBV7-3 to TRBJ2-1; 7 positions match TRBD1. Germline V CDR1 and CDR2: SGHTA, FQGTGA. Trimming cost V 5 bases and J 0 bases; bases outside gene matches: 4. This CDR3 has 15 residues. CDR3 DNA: TGTGCCAGCAGCCCGGACAGGAGCTCCTACAATGAGCAGTTCTTC. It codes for CASSPDRSSYNEQFF.

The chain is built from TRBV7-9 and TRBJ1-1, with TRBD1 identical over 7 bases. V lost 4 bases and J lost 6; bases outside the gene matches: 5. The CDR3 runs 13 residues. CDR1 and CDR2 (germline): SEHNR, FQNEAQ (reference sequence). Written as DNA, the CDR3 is TGTGCCAGCAGCTCGACAGGGAAAGCTGAAGCTTTCTTT. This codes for CASSSTGKAEAFF.

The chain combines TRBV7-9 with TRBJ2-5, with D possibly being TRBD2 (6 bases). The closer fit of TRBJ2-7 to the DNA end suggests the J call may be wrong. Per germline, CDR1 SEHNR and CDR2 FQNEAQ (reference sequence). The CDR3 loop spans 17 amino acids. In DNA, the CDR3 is TGTGCCAGCAGCTCGATAACCCCGGGGGTGAGGACCTACGAGCAGTACTTC. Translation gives CASSSITPGVRTYEQYF.

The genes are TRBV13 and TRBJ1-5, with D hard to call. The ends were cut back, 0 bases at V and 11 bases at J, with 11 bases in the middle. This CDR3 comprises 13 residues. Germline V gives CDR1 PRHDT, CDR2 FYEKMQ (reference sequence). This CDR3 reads CASSLGVGEAQHF. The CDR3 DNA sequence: TGTGCCAGCAGCTTAGGAGTGGGAGAGGCCCAGCATTTT.

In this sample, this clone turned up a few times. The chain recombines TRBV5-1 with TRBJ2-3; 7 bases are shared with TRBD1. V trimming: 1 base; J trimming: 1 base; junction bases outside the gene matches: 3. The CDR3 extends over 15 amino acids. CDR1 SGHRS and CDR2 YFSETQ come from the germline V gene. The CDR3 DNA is TGCGCCAGCAGCTTGTTGCAGGGGGGCACAGATACGCAGTATTTT. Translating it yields CASSLLQGGTDTQYF.

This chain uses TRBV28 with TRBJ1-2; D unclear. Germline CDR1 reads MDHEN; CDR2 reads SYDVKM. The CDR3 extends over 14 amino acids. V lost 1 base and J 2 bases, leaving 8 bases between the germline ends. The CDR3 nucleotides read TGTGCCAGCAGTTTATTGGCGGAGAACTATGGCTACACCTTC. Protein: CASSLLAENYGYTF.

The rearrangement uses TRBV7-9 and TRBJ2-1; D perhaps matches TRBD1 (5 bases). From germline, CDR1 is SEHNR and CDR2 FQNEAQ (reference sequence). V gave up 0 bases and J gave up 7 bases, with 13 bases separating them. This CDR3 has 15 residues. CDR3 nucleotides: TGTGCCAGCAGCTTAGCGCAACAGGTTCAGAATGAGCAGTTCTTC. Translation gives CASSLAQQVQNEQFF. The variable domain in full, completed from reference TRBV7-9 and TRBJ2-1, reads DTGVSQNPRHKITKRGQNVTFRCDPISEHNRLYWYRQTLGQGPEFLTYFQNEAQLEKSRLLSDRFSAERPKGSFSTLEIQRTEQGDSAMYLCASSLAQQVQNEQFFGPGTRLTVL.

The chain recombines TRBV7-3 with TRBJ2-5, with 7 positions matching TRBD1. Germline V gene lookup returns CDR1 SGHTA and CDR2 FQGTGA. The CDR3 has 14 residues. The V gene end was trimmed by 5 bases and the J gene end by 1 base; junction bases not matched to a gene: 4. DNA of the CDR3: TGTGCCAGCAGCCCAGGGGGAACCCAAGAGACCCAGTACTTC. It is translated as CASSPGGTQETQYF.

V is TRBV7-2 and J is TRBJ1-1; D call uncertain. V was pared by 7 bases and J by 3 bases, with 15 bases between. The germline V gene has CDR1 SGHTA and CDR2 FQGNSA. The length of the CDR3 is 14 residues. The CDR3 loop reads CASTLNLGDTEAFF. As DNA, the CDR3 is TGTGCCAGCACCCTCAACTTGGGAGACACTGAAGCTTTCTTT.

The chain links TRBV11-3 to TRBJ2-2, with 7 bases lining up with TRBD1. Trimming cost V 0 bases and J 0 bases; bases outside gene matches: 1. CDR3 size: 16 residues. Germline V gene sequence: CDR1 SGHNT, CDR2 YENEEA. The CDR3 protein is CASSLDGTANTGELFF. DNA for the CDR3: TGTGCCAGCAGCTTAGATGGGACAGCGAACACCGGGGAGCTGTTTTTT.

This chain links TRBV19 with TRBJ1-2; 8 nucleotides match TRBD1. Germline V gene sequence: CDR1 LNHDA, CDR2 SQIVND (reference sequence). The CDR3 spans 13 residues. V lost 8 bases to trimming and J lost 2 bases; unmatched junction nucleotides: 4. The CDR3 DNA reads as TGTGCCAGTTATCGGGACAGGAACTATGGCTACACCTTC. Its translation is CASYRDRNYGYTF.

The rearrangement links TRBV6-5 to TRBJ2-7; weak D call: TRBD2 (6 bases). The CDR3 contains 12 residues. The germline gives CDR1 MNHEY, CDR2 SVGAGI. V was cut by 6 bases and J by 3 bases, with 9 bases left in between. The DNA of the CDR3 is TGTGCCAGCAGCCTGGGGGGCTACGAGCAGTACTTC. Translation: CASSLGGYEQYF.

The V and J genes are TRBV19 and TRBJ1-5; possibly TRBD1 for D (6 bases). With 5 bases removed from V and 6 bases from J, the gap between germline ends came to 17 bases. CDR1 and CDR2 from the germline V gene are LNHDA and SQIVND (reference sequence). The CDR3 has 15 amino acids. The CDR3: CASSPTGGHGQPQHF. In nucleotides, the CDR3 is TGTGCCAGTAGTCCCACGGGGGGGCACGGTCAGCCCCAGCATTTT.

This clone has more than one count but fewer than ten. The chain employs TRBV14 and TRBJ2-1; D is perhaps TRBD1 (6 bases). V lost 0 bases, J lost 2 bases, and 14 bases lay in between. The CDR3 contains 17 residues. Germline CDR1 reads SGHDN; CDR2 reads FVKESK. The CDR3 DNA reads TGTGCCAGCAGCCAAGATCTTGCCGGGACACCCTACAATGAGCAGTTCTTC. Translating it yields CASSQDLAGTPYNEQFF.

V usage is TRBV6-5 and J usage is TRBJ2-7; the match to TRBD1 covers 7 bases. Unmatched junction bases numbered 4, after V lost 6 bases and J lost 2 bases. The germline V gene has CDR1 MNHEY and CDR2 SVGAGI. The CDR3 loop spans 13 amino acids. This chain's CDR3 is CASRTTGTYEQYF. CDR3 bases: TGTGCCAGCAGAACGACAGGGACCTACGAGCAGTACTTC.

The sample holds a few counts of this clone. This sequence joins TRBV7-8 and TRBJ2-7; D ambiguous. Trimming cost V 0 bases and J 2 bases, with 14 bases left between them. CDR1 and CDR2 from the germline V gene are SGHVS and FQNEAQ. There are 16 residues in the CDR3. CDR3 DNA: TGTGCCAGCAGCTTAGCCTCCATTGAGGTGGCCTACGAGCAGTACTTC. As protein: CASSLASIEVAYEQYF.

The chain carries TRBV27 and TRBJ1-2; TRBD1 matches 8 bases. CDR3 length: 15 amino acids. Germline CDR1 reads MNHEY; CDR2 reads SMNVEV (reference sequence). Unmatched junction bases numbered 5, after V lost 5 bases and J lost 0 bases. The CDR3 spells CASSPQGAANYGYTF. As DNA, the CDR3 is TGTGCCAGCAGTCCGCAGGGGGCAGCTAACTATGGCTACACCTTC.

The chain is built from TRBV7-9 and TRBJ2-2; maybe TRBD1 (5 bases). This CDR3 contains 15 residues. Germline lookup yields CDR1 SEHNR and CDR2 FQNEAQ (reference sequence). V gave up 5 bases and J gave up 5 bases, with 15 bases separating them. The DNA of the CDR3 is TGTGCCAGCAGCCCAGGACAAGCTTGGACCGGGGAGCTGTTTTTT. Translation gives CASSPGQAWTGELFF. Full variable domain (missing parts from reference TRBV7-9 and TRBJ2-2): DTGVSQNPRHKITKRGQNVTFRCDPISEHNRLYWYRQTLGQGPEFLTYFQNEAQLEKSRLLSDRFSAERPKGSFSTLEIQRTEQGDSAMYLCASSPGQAWTGELFFGEGSRLTVL.

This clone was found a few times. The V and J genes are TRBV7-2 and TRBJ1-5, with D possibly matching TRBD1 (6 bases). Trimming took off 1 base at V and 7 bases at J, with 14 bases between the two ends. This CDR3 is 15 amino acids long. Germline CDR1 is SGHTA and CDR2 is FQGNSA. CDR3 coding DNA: TGTGCCAGCAGCTTAGGCAGGGGAGTAGGACAGCCCCAGCATTTT. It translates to CASSLGRGVGQPQHF.

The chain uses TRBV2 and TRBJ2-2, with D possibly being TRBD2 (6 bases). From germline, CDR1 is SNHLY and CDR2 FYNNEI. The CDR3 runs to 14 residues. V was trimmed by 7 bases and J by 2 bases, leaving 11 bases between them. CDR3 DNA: TGTGCCAGCAATAGGCGGGATAACACCGGGGAGCTGTTTTTT. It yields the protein CASNRRDNTGELFF.

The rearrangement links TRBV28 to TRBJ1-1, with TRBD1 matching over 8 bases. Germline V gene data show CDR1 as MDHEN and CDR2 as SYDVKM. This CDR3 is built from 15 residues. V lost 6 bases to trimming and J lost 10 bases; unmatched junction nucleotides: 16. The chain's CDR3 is CASSSISGTGLRAFF. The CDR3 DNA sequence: TGTGCCAGCAGCTCTATCTCGGGGACAGGACTCAGAGCTTTCTTT.

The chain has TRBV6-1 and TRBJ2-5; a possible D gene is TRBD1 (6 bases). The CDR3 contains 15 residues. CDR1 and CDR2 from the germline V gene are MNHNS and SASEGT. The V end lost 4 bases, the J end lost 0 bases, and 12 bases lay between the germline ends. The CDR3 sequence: CASSGHRAYQETQYF. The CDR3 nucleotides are TGTGCCAGCAGTGGACACAGGGCCTACCAAGAGACCCAGTACTTC.

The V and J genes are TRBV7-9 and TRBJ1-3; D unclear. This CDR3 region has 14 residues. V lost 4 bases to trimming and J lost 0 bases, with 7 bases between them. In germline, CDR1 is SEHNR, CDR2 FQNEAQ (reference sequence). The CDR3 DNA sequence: TGTGCCAGCAGCTCAGGAAACTCTGGAAACACCATATATTTT. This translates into CASSSGNSGNTIYF. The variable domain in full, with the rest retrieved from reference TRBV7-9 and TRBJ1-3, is DTGVSQNPRHKITKRGQNVTFRCDPISEHNRLYWYRQTLGQGPEFLTYFQNEAQLEKSRLLSDRFSAERPKGSFSTLEIQRTEQGDSAMYLCASSSGNSGNTIYFGEGSWLTVV.